This T cell receptor (beta chain) came from a study of blood T cell repertoires in COVID-19. V was clipped by 2 bases and J by 5 bases, with 7 bases between them. Germline-derived CDR1 and CDR2 are SEHNR and FQNEAQ (reference sequence). The CDR3 contains 14 residues. Sequenced by immunoSEQ multiplex PCR; TCRdb stores in-frame clones only, minus some. This repertoire shows some 450,000 clones, around 90% found once; its top ten account for approximately 0.92%. The specimen sequenced was peripheral blood. The clonotype originates from a man aged 18-30 years with COVID-19, enrolled during active disease. The chain joins TRBV7-9 to TRBJ1-6; maybe TRBD1 (6 bases). CDR3 region: CASSLWTDNSPLHF. The CDR3 bases are TGTGCCAGCAGCTTATGGACAGATAATTCACCCCTCCACTTT.